This entry is about one TCR beta chain. This clone appeared a few times. Its specific antigen is unknown. No quality values exist for individual bases; no much larger clone is one base distant. The donors were healthy, HIV-negative adults with no recently reported acute infections or vaccinations. All donors were Caucasian adults living in Nashville, Tennessee, USA. For unsorted samples, 75 million to 90 million PBMCs were counted, and genomic DNA was extracted using the QIAamp DNA Blood Mini kit. Blood was collected by leukapheresis, and PBMCs were isolated by Ficoll-Histopaque density gradient centrifugation and then cryopreserved in liquid nitrogen vapor phase. The germline V and J ends show losses of 3 bases and 2 bases respectively, and no gene match explains 8 bases of the junction. CDR3 length: 16 amino acids, cysteine to phenylalanine. The sequence is cut down to CDR3 DNA, 48 bases in frame from base 1. According to the germline V gene, CDR1 reads SGHVS and CDR2 reads FQNEAQ.

The data are from a study of shared clonotypes between healthy human individuals (TCRdb year 2020). Context from the whole study: The cohort comprised a couple of women and a few men aged 18 to 49 years. To estimate repertoire size and how much clonotype sharing occurs between individuals, the study deeply sequenced the blood TCR repertoires of roughly 5 healthy adults. To increase sequencing depth and limit assay-specific biases, TCR repertoire library preparation and sequencing were carried out by different laboratories using diverse techniques. Leukapheresis yielded between about 0.85 and 9 billion PBMCs per donor.

Using the deep immunoSEQ assay, TCR CDR3 regions were amplified from genomic DNA by multiplex PCR. For each cell subset, the extracted genomic DNA was distributed evenly across all wells of several immunoSEQ 96-well plates, and each plate served as one replicate. For unsorted PBMC, each replicate PCR was loaded with about 280 ng genomic DNA, equivalent to tens of thousands of T cell genomes. Ten immunoSEQ deep assay plates were used to sequence the unsorted PBMC genomic DNA. Purified libraries were measured with a Qubit 3.0 fluorometer, size-checked on a Bioanalyzer 2100, and measured again with the KAPA Library Quantification kit. Every immunoSEQ 96-well plate was sequenced on a separate single-read 150-cycle Illumina NextSeq 550 flow cell. The authors' pipeline ran thus. Because only junctional sequences without quality scores were contained in the immunoSEQ output, filtering matching that applied to full-length reads could not be performed. To assign V/J genes and CDR3, sequences were annotated against IMGT germline references using PyIR, a Python wrapper for IgBLAST v1.9. Reads with weak V/J assignments (E-value above 1e-6), missing CDR3, stop codons, out-of-frame junctions, or ambiguous translated residues were removed. A V3J clonotype was defined by an identical inferred V gene, J gene, and CDR3 amino acid sequence. The percentage overlap between two repertoires was calculated by dividing the number of shared unique clonotypes by the size of the smaller repertoire. RTK rarefaction, the Chao1 estimator, and Recon v2.1 estimates of unobserved clonotypes were used to assess repertoire richness. TCRdb re-hosts the immuneACCESS table, in-frame sequences only. Its copies lack some clones; in the studies checked, an unresolved V gene accounts for under half of them, and the cause for the rest is not known. That table is the source of V, J and clone size, and D and trimming were worked out from the DNA. A total of around 500,000 clones appear in this sample, roughly 77% of them only once. The leading ten clones occupy approximately 13% of the sample.

Findings and caveats that apply to the study as a whole: Because the study included a small number of donors, the genetic and exposure-history diversity represented was limited. Pairwise subsampling indicated that sequencing depth was expected to affect the degree of clonotype sharing among donors. Sampling was limited to blood, and TCR repertoires in tissue likely differ from TCR repertoires in blood.

The sample consisted of PBMCs. The chain couples TRBV7-8 to TRBJ2-7; TRBD1 aligns with 9 central bases. The source of this sequence is a woman between 40 and 50 years old in good health. Some clones in this sample may be carry-over from other donors' samples. DNA sequence: TGTGCCAGCAGCTTCCCCCGGGACAGGGCTACCTACGAGCAGTACTTC. It encodes CASSFPRDRATYEQYF.